These 14 T cell receptor beta chains came from one sample sequenced in a study of T cell responses to AZD1222 COVID-19 vaccine. Sequenced by immunoSEQ multiplex PCR; TCRdb stores in-frame clones only, minus some. The table includes around 84,000 clones, 86% detected once. The sequences come from peripheral blood, collected on day 0 of AZD1222 vaccination. The receptors here all came from an adult in good health.

The chain carries TRBV1 and TRBJ1-2. TRBV1 is a known pseudogene. The CDR3 sequence is 16 residues long. The CDR3 sequence: CTSSQDMGGSFYGYTF. As DNA, the CDR3 is TGCACCAGCAGCCAAGATATGGGCGGATCGTTCTATGGCTACACCTTC.

The CDR3 reads CSASPTGTSRHASTDTQYF. For the CDR3, the DNA is TGCAGTGCTAGTCCCACCGGGACTAGCAGGCACGCTAGCACAGATACGCAGTATTTT. This chain links TRBV20-1 with TRBJ2-3; 9 nucleotides agree with TRBD2. CDR3 length: 19 amino acids. J lost 0 bases, V lost 3 bases, and 16 bases had no gene match. The V gene's germline CDR1 is DFQATT and CDR2 SNEGSKA (reference sequence).

The chain uses TRBV5-1 and TRBJ1-5; TRBD1 agrees at 8 bases. CDR1 is SGHRS, CDR2 YFSETQ, per germline. The CDR3 has 13 residues. The ends lost 4 bases at V and 7 bases at J; junction bases unmatched: 4. The CDR3 region is CASSPDRGQPQHF. The CDR3 nucleotides are TGCGCCAGCAGCCCCGACAGGGGCCAGCCCCAGCATTTT.

This rearrangement joins TRBV7-3 to TRBJ2-3; no clear D. Germline CDR1 reads SGHTA; CDR2 reads FQGTGA. The CDR3 covers 12 residues. V lost 4 bases, J lost 10 bases, and 12 bases lay in between. The chain's CDR3 is CASSSGPSPQYF. CDR3 sequence (DNA): TGTGCCAGCAGCTCCGGGCCGTCTCCGCAGTATTTT.

J is TRBJ1-1 and V is TRBV9; no clear D gene. The length of the CDR3 is 14 residues. CDR1 is SGDLS and CDR2 is YYNGEE in the germline V gene. V was trimmed by 0 bases and J by 4 bases, leaving 10 bases between them. CDR3 in DNA: TGTGCCAGCAGCGTAGGGGGTAGTGGCACTGAAGCTTTCTTT. This codes for CASSVGGSGTEAFF.

The V call is TRBV13, the J call TRBJ2-2; D gene uncertain. Trimming left V 0 bases short and J 5 bases short, with 7 bases between. The CDR3 extends over 14 amino acids. The germline V gene has CDR1 PRHDT and CDR2 FYEKMQ (reference sequence). The CDR3: CASSLGRRTGELFF. As DNA, the CDR3 is TGTGCCAGCAGCTTAGGAAGGAGAACCGGGGAGCTGTTTTTT.

This chain links TRBV24-1 with TRBJ1-4; D possibly corresponds to TRBD1 (6 bases). The CDR3 covers 11 residues. CDR1 KGHDR and CDR2 SFDVKD come from the germline V gene. V shed 9 bases and J shed 7 bases, with 8 bases lying between them. CDR3 sequence (DNA): TGTGCCACCCCGGACAGTGAAAAACTGTTTTTT. This sequence encodes CATPDSEKLFF.

In its sample, this clone was seen a few times. This chain uses TRBV11-2 with TRBJ2-5, with D possibly being TRBD2 (5 bases). Germline CDR1 reads SGHAT; CDR2 reads FQNNGV. The CDR3 has 16 amino acids. Trimming took 0 bases from V and 4 from J, leaving 15 bases between them. This CDR3 is CASSLDYGGVGETQYF. The CDR3 DNA is TGTGCCAGCAGCTTAGATTATGGAGGAGTAGGAGAGACCCAGTACTTC.

The V gene is TRBV7-9, the J gene TRBJ2-5; D remains unclear. The CDR3 is 13 residues long. Germline CDR1 and CDR2: SEHNR and FQNEAQ (reference sequence). With 5 bases removed from V and 5 bases from J, the gap between germline ends came to 12 bases. Here the CDR3 DNA reads TGTGCCAGCAGCGGATCCGACGGGGAGACCCAGTACTTC. Translating it yields CASSGSDGETQYF.

This chain joins TRBV28 and TRBJ1-2, with D possibly being TRBD1 (6 bases). V was clipped by 2 bases and J by 4 bases, with 11 bases between them. This CDR3 is 14 amino acids long. The germline V gene encodes CDR1 MDHEN and CDR2 SYDVKM. Here the CDR3 DNA reads TGTGCCAGCAGTTTAGCCACAGGGATCTATGGCTACACCTTC. The encoded protein is CASSLATGIYGYTF.

The chain is built from TRBV19 and TRBJ2-1; TRBD2 matches 11 bases. This CDR3 has 16 amino acids. Losses at the gene ends were 4 bases for V and 4 bases for J; bases not matched to a gene: 6. In germline, CDR1 is LNHDA, CDR2 SQIVND (reference sequence). The CDR3 DNA reads TGTGCCAGTAGTAGGAGGACTAGCGGGTTATACAATGAGCAGTTCTTC. It yields the protein CASSRRTSGLYNEQFF.

This CDR3 is CASSLQAAQNIQYF. The CDR3 DNA reads TGTGCCAGCAGCTTACAAGCGGCCCAAAACATTCAGTACTTC. This sequence joins TRBV7-8 and TRBJ2-4, with a tentative D call TRBD2 (5 bases). This CDR3 is built from 14 residues. Trimming left V 2 bases short and J 5 bases short, with 10 bases between. CDR1 SGHVS and CDR2 FQNEAQ come from the germline V gene. Full variable domain (rest looked up from reference TRBV7-8 and TRBJ2-4): GAGVSQSPRYKVAKRGQDVALRCDPISGHVSLFWYQQALGQGPEFLTYFQNEAQLDKSGLPSDRFFAERPEGSVSTLKIQRTQQEDSAVYLCASSLQAAQNIQYFGAGTRLSVL.

The chain joins TRBV9 to TRBJ1-5; D unresolved. The length of the CDR3 is 13 residues. V shed 1 base and J shed 2 bases, with 4 bases lying between them. CDR1 and CDR2 (germline): SGDLS, YYNGEE. In DNA form, the CDR3 reads TGTGCCAGCAGCGTAATGGGCAATCAGCCCCAGCATTTT. This translates into CASSVMGNQPQHF.

The chain links TRBV11-2 to TRBJ2-7, with D maybe TRBD1 (6 bases). Trimming stripped 0 bases from V and 7 bases from J, with 28 bases between. The CDR3 consists of 19 residues. Germline CDR1 SGHAT, CDR2 FQNNGV. CDR3 DNA sequence: TGTGCCAGCAGCTTAGATAGTGTTCTCCGTGCAGGGGTAAGAGGAGAGCAGTACTTC. Protein product: CASSLDSVLRAGVRGEQYF.